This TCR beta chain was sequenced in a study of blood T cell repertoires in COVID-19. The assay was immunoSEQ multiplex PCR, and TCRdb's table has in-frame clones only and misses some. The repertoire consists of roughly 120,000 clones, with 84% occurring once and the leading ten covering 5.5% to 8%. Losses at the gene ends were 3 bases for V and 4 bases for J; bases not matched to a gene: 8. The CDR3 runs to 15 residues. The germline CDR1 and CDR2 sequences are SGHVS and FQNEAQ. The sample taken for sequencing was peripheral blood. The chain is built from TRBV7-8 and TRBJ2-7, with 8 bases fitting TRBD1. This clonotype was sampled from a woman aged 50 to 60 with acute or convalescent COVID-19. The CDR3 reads CASSFSPGGAYEQYF. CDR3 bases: TGTGCCAGCAGCTTTTCGCCAGGGGGCGCGTACGAGCAGTACTTC.